This T cell receptor beta chain was sequenced for a study of PD-1 blockade in classical Hodgkin lymphoma. The CDR3 has 12 residues. The germline V gene has CDR1 ENHRY and CDR2 SYGVKD. Trimming removed 11 bases from V and 4 bases from J; junction bases left unmatched: 5. Every patient was affected by relapse after autologous stem cell transplantation, while exposure to brentuximab vedotin was not uniform. Here immunoSEQ multiplex PCR was the method, and the copy in TCRdb shows in-frame clones only, minus some. The sample has about 100,000 clones, approximately 90% seen once; the top ten hold about 7.1%.

The chain carries TRBV10-3 and TRBJ1-3, with 7 bases identical to TRBD1. The TCR comes from a human donor with classical Hodgkin lymphoma. The source material was peripheral blood mononuclear cells (PBMCs), sampled before the second cycle of nivolumab. The chain's CDR3 is CAVGTVGNTIYF. As DNA, the CDR3 is TGTGCCGTAGGGACAGTCGGAAACACCATATATTTT.